This T cell receptor beta chain was found in a study of cytomegalovirus exposure and HLA in healthy donors. Notes on this clone: The antigen remains undetermined. One end of the junction fails to match germline, which may point to a read error.

The PCR ran on 60 Vbeta and 13 Jbeta primers. TCRdb's copy holds only in-frame clones and misses some; the assay was immunoSEQ multiplex PCR. In the table there are around 120,000 clones, less than 80% of which are singletons. The CDR3 covers 14 residues. Germline assignment: CDR1 MNHNY and CDR2 SVGAGI (reference sequence). Study observations and caveats: Analyzed later, most CMV-associated TCR beta chains appeared HLA-restricted.

The chain carries TRBV6-6 and TRBJ1-2; 8 bases map to TRBD1. The receptor was derived from a man under 40 in good health and CMV-seropositive. The sequenced sample consisted of PBMCs. CDR3 nucleotides: TGTGCCAGCACTATAGCAGACAGGGGTAATGGCTGCACCTTC. Amino acid sequence: CASTIADRGNGCTF.